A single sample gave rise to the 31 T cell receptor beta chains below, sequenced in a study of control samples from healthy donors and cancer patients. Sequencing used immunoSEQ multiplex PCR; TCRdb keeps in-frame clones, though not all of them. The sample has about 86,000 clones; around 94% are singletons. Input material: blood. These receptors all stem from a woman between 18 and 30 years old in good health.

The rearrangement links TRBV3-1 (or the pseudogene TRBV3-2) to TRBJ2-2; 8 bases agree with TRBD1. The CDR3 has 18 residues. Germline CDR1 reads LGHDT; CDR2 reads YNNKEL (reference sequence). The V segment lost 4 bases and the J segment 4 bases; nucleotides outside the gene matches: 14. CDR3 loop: CASSRTPKTGDITGELFF. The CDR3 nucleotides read TGTGCCAGCAGCCGGACCCCCAAGACAGGGGATATCACCGGGGAGCTGTTTTTT.

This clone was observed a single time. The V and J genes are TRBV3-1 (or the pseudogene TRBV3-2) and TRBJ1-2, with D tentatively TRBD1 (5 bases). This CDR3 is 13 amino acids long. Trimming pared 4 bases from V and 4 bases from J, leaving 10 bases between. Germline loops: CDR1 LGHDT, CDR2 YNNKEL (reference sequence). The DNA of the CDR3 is TGTGCCAGCAGCCGGGGGGTGAGCTATGGCTACACCTTC. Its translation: CASSRGVSYGYTF.

CDR3 sequence reads: CASGLRDEQFF. CDR3 DNA sequence: TGTGCTAGTGGCCTCAGGGATGAGCAGTTCTTC. The chain carries TRBV12-5 and TRBJ2-1, with D perhaps matching TRBD1 (5 bases). The CDR3 has 11 amino acids. V lost 6 bases and J lost 8, with 8 bases in between. The germline CDR1 and CDR2 sequences are LGHNT and FRNRAP. The variable domain in full, with the rest retrieved from reference TRBV12-5 and TRBJ2-1, is DARVTQTPRHKVTEMGQEVTMRCQPILGHNTVFWYRQTMMQGLELLAYFRNRAPLDDSGMPKDRFSAEMPDATLATLKIQPSEPRDSAVYFCASGLRDEQFFGPGTRLTVL.

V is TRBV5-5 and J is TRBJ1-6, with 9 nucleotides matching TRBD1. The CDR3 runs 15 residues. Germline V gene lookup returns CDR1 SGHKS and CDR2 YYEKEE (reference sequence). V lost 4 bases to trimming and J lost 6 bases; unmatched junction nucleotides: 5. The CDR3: CASSPKQGANSPLHF. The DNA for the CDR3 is TGTGCCAGCAGCCCCAAACAGGGGGCTAATTCACCCCTCCACTTT.

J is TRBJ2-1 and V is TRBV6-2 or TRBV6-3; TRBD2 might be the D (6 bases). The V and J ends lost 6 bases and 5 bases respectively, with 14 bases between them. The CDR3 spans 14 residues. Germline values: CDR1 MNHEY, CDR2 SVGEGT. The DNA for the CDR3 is TGTGCCAGCAGCCCCGGCGGGACGAACAATGAGCAGTTCTTC. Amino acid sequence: CASSPGGTNNEQFF.

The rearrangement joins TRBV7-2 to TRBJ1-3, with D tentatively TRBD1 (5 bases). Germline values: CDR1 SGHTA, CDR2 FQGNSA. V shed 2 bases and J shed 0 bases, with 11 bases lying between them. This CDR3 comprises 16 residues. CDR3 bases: TGTGCCAGCAGCTTAAAGGGACCGCTCTCTGGAAACACCATATATTTT. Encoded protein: CASSLKGPLSGNTIYF.

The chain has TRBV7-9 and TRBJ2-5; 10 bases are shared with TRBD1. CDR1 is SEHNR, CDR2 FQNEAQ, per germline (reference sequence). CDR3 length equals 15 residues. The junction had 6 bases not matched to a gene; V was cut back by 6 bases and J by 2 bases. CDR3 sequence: CASRQMGQGQETQYF. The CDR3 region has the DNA TGTGCCAGCAGACAAATGGGACAGGGGCAAGAGACCCAGTACTTC.

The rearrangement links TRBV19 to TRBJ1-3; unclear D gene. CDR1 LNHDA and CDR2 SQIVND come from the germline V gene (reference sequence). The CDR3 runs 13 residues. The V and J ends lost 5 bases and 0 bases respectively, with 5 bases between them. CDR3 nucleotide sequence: TGTGCCAGTAGTTCCAGCTCTGGAAACACCATATATTTT. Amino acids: CASSSSSGNTIYF. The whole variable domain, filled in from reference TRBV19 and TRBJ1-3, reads DGGITQSPKYLFRKEGQNVTLSCEQNLNHDAMYWYRQDPGQGLRLIYYSQIVNDFQKGDIAEGYSVSREKKESFPLTVTSAQKNPTAFYLCASSSSSGNTIYFGEGSWLTVV.

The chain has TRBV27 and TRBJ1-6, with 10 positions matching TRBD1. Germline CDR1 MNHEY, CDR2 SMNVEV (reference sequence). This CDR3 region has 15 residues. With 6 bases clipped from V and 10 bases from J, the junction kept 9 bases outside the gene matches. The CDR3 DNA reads TGTGCCAGCAGCATCACCGGGACAGGGGTATCACCCCTCCACTTT. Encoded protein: CASSITGTGVSPLHF.

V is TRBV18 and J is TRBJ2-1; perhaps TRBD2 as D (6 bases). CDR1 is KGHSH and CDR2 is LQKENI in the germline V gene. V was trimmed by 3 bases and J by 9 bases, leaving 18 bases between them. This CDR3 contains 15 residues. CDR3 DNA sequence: TGTGCCAGCTCACCTTCGGGAGTTCGGTGGGGTGAGCAGTTCTTC. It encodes CASSPSGVRWGEQFF.

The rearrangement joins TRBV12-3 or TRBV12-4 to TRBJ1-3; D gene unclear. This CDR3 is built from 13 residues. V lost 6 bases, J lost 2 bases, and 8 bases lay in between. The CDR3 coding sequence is TGTGCCAGCAGCTTGTATCCTGGAAACACCATATATTTT. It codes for CASSLYPGNTIYF.

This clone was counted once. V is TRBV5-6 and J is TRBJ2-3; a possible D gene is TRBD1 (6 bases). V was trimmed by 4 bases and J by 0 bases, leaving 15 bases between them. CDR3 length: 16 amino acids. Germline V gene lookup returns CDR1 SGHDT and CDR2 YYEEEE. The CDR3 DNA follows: TGTGCCAGCAGCGCAGGAATTCAGGGGAGCACAGATACGCAGTATTTT. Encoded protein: CASSAGIQGSTDTQYF.

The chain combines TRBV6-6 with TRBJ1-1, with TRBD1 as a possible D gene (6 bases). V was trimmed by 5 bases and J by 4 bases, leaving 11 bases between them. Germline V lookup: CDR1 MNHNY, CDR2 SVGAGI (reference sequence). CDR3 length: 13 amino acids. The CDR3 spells CASSRRGGTEAFF. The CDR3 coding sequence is TGTGCCAGCAGTCGAAGGGGGGGCACTGAAGCTTTCTTT.

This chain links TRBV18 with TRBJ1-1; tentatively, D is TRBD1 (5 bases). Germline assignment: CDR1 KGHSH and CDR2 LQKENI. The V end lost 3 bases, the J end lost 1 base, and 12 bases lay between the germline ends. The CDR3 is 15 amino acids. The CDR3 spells CASSPQETANTEAFF. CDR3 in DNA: TGTGCCAGCTCACCGCAAGAGACAGCGAACACTGAAGCTTTCTTT.

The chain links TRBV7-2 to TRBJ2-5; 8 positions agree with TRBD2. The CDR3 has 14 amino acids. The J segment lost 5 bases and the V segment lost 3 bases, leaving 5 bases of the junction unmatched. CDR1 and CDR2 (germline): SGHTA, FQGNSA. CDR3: CASSLSGGVETQYF. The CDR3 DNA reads TGTGCCAGCAGCTTGTCGGGGGGGGTGGAGACCCAGTACTTC.

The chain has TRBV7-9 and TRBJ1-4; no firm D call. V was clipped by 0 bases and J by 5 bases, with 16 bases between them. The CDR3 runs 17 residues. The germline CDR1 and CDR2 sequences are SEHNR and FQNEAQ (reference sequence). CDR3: CASSLALRESGNEKLFF. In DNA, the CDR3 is TGTGCCAGCAGCTTAGCGCTTCGTGAATCAGGAAATGAAAAACTGTTTTTT. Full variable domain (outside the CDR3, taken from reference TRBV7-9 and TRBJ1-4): DTGVSQNPRHKITKRGQNVTFRCDPISEHNRLYWYRQTLGQGPEFLTYFQNEAQLEKSRLLSDRFSAERPKGSFSTLEIQRTEQGDSAMYLCASSLALRESGNEKLFFGSGTQLSVL.

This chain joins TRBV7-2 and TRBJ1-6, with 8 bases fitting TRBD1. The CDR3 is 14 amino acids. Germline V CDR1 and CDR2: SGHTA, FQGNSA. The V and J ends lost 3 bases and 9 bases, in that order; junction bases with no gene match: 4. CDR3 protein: CASSFGQGGSPLHF. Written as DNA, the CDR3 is TGTGCCAGCAGCTTTGGACAGGGAGGTTCACCCCTCCACTTT.

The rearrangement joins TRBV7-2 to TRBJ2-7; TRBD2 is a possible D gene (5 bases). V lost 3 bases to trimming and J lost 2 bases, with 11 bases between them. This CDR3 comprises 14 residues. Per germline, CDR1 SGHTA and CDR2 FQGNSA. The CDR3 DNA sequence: TGTGCCAGCAGCTTTACTGCGACTACCTACGAGCAGTACTTC. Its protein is CASSFTATTYEQYF.

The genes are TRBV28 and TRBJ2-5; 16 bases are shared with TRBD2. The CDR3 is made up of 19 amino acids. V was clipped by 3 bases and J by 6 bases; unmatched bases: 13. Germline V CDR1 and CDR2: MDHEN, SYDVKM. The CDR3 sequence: CASSFQGLAGGNTRQTQYF. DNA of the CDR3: TGTGCCAGCAGTTTCCAGGGACTAGCGGGGGGGAATACCCGACAGACCCAGTACTTC.

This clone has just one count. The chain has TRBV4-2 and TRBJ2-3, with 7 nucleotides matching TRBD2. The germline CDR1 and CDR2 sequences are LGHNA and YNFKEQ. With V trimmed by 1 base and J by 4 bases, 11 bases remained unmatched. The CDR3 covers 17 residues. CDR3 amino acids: CASSQARSGVAADTQYF. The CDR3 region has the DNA TGTGCCAGCAGCCAAGCCAGGAGCGGGGTAGCGGCAGATACGCAGTATTTT.

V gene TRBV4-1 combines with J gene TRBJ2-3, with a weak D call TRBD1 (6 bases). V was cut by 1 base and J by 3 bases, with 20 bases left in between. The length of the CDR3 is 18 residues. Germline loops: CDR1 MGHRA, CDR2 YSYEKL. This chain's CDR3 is CASSQVLLAGDKTDTQYF. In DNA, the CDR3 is TGCGCCAGCAGCCAAGTTCTCCTAGCAGGGGACAAGACAGATACGCAGTATTTT.

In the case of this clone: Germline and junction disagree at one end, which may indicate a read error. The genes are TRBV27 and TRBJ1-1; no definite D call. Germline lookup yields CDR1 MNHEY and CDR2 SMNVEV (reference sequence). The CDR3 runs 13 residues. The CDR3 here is CASSSALNIEAFF. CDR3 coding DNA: TGTGCCAGCAGTTCCGCCCTTAACATTGAAGCTTTCTTT.

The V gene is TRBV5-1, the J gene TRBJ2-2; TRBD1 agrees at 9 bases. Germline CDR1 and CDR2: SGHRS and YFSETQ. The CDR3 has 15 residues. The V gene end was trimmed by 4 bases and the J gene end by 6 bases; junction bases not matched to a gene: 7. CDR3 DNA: TGCGCCAGCAGCAACACAGGGGGCTTGGCCGGGGAGCTGTTTTTT. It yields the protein CASSNTGGLAGELFF.

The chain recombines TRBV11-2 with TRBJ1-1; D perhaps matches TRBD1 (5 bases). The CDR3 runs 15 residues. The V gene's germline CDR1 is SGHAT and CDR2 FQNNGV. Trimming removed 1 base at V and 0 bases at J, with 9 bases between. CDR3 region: CASSLGEGVNTEAFF. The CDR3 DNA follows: TGTGCCAGCAGCTTAGGCGAAGGGGTGAACACTGAAGCTTTCTTT. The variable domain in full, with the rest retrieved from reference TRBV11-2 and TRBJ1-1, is EAGVAQSPRYKIIEKRQSVAFWCNPISGHATLYWYQQILGQGPKLLIQFQNNGVVDDSQLPKDRFSAERLKGVDSTLKIQPAKLEDSAVYLCASSLGEGVNTEAFFGQGTRLTVV.

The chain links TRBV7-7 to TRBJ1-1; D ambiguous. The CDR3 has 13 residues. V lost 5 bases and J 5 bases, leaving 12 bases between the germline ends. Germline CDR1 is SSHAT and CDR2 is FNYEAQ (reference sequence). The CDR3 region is CASSRRAGTEAFF. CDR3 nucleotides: TGTGCCAGCAGCCGAAGGGCGGGGACTGAAGCTTTCTTT.

The CDR3 sequence: CASSGIRGHGQPQHF. The DNA for the CDR3 is TGTGCCAGCAGTGGAATCAGGGGGCATGGCCAGCCCCAGCATTTT. The chain carries TRBV28 and TRBJ1-5, with 8 positions matching TRBD1. The CDR3 length is 15 residues. Germline-derived CDR1 and CDR2 are MDHEN and SYDVKM. J was trimmed by 7 bases and V by 5 bases; bases with no gene match: 10.

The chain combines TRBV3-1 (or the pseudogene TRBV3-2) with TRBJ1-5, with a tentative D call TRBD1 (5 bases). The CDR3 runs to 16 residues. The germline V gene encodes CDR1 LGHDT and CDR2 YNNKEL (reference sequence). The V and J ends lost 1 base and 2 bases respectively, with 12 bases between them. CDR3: CASSQGTGGGNQPQHF. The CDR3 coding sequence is TGTGCCAGCAGCCAAGGGACCGGGGGTGGCAATCAGCCCCAGCATTTT.

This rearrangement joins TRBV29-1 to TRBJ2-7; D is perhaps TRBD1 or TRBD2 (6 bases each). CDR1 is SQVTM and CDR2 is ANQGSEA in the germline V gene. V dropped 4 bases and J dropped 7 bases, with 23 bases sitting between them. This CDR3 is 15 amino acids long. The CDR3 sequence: CSVADSSVTQGEQYF. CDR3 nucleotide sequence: TGCAGCGTTGCGGACTCTAGCGTAACCCAGGGGGAGCAGTACTTC.

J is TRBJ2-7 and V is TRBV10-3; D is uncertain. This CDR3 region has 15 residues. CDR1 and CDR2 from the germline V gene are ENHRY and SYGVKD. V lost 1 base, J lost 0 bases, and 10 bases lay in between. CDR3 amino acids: CAISELQPNSYEQYF. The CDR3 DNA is TGTGCCATCAGTGAGTTACAACCAAACTCCTACGAGCAGTACTTC.

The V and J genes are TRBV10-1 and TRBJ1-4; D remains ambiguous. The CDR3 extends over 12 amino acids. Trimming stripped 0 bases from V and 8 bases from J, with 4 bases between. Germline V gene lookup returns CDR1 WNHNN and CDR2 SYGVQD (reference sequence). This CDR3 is CASSESKEKLFF. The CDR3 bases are TGCGCCAGCAGTGAGTCGAAGGAAAAACTGTTTTTT.

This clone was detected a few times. This CDR3 is CASRQTPNYGYTF. As DNA, the CDR3 is TGTGCCAGCAGACAGACCCCTAACTATGGCTACACCTTC. The gene calls are TRBV27 and TRBJ1-2; no clear D. Germline CDR1 reads MNHEY; CDR2 reads SMNVEV (reference sequence). This CDR3 is 13 amino acids long. Trimming removed 6 bases at V and 0 bases at J, with 8 bases between.